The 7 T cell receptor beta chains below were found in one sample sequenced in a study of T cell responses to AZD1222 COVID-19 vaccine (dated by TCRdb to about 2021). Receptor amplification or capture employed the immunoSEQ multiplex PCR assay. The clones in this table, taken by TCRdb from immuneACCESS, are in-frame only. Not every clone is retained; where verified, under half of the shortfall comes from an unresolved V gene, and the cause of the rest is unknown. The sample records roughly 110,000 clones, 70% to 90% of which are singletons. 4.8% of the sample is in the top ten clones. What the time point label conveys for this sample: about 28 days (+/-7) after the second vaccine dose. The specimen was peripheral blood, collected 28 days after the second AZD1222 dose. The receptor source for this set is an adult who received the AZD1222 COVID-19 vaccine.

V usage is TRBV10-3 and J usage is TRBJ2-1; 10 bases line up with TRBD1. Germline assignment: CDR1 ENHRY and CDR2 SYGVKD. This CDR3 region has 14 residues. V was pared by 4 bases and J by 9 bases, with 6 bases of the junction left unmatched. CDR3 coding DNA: TGTGCCATCAGTGGGGGACAGGGGACCAGTGAGCAGTTCTTC. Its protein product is CAISGGQGTSEQFF.

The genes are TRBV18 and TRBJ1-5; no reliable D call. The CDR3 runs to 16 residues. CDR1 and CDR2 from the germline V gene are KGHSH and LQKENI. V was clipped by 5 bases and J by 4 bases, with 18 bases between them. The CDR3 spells CASSGPLHPSNQPQHF. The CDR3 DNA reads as TGTGCCAGCTCAGGACCACTCCATCCCTCGAATCAGCCCCAGCATTTT.

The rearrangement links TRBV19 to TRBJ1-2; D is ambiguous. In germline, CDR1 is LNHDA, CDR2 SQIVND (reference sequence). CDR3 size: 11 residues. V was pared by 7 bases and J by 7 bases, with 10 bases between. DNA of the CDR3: TGTGCCAGTACCGTGGGGATTGGCTACACCTTC. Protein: CASTVGIGYTF.

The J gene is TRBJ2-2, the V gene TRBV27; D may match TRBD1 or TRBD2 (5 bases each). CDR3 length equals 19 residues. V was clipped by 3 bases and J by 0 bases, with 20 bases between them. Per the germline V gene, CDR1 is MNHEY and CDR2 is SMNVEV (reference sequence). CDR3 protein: CASSFFPPLGTANTGELFF. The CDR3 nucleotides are TGTGCCAGCAGTTTCTTCCCGCCACTCGGGACGGCGAACACCGGGGAGCTGTTTTTT.

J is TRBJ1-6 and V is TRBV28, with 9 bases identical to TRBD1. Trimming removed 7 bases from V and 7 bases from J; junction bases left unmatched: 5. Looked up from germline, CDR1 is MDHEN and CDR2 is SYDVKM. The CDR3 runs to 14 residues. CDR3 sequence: CASTPGQGNSPLHF. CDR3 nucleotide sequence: TGTGCCAGCACCCCGGGACAGGGAAATTCACCCCTCCACTTT.

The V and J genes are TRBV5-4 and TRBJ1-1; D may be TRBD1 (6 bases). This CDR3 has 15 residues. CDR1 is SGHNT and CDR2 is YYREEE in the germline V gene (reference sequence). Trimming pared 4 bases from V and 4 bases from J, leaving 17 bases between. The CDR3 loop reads CASSPDSEISTEAFF. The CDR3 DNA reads TGTGCCAGCAGCCCGGACAGCGAAATATCCACTGAAGCTTTCTTT.

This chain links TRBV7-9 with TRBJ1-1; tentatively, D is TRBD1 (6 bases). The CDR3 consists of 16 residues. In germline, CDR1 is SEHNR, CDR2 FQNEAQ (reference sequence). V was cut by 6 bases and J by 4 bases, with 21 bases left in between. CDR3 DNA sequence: TGTGCCAGCAGGATTACTCAGGGGAGGCAGGGCACTGAAGCTTTCTTT. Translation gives CASRITQGRQGTEAFF. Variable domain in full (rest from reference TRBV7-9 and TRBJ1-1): DTGVSQNPRHKITKRGQNVTFRCDPISEHNRLYWYRQTLGQGPEFLTYFQNEAQLEKSRLLSDRFSAERPKGSFSTLEIQRTEQGDSAMYLCASRITQGRQGTEAFFGQGTRLTVV.